What follows are 12 T cell receptor beta chains derived from one specimen sequenced in a study of shared clonotypes between healthy human individuals. The assay was immunoSEQ multiplex PCR, and TCRdb's table has in-frame clones only and misses some. The sample shows over 850,000 clones, more than 75% of them seen only once. The sample was memory CD4+ T cells from PBMCs. As to subset: CD45RA-negative fraction. The receptors shown here come from a man between 18 and 29 years old in good health. Some clones in this sample may be carry-over from other donors' samples.

The rearrangement joins TRBV5-6 to TRBJ1-5, with 7 bases matching TRBD1. After removal of 3 bases from V and 6 bases from J, the junction contained 15 bases not matched to a gene. The CDR3 spans 17 residues. The germline gives CDR1 SGHDT, CDR2 YYEEEE. CDR3 sequence: CASSSQGGSPLRQPQHF. CDR3 DNA: TGTGCCAGCAGCTCCCAAGGGGGCAGCCCCCTTCGTCAGCCCCAGCATTTT.

Note on this clone: In the same sample, other DNA sequences code for this CDR3. The chain recombines TRBV5-1 with TRBJ2-7, with TRBD2 matching 10 bases. This CDR3 has 14 residues. Trimming cost V 2 bases and J 2 bases; bases outside gene matches: 1. Germline values: CDR1 SGHRS, CDR2 YFSETQ. Here the CDR3 reads CASSFSGGTYEQYF. The CDR3, as DNA: TGCGCCAGCAGCTTTAGCGGGGGGACCTACGAGCAGTACTTC.

This rearrangement joins TRBV6-1 to TRBJ2-7, with 9 bases lining up with TRBD1. This CDR3 contains 15 residues. Per the germline V gene, CDR1 is MNHNS and CDR2 is SASEGT. Trimming cost V 4 bases and J 7 bases; bases outside gene matches: 11. In nucleotides, the CDR3 is TGTGCCAGCAGTGTTCCGGGACAGGGCTTTGGGGAGCAGTACTTC. This translates into CASSVPGQGFGEQYF.

V gene TRBV10-2 combines with J gene TRBJ1-2, with 7 bases lining up with TRBD1. Germline CDR1 and CDR2: WSHSY and SAAADI. CDR3 size: 13 residues. V lost 7 bases and J lost 3; bases outside the gene matches: 5. CDR3 in DNA: TGCGCCAGCAATGACAGGGTGGACTATGGCTACACCTTC. Its translation: CASNDRVDYGYTF.

This clone was counted between two and nine times. The rearrangement uses TRBV29-1 and TRBJ1-4; D unresolved. V lost 5 bases and J 0 bases, leaving 10 bases between the germline ends. The CDR3 contains 14 residues. Germline CDR1 reads SQVTM; CDR2 reads ANQGSEA. CDR3: CSVKTPSTNEKLFF. CDR3 in DNA: TGCAGCGTTAAGACACCTTCAACTAATGAAAAACTGTTTTTT.

This clone has a handful of counts. The V call is TRBV28, the J call TRBJ2-2; D not resolved. This CDR3 region has 12 residues. V gave up 11 bases and J gave up 6 bases, with 13 bases separating them. CDR1 and CDR2 from the germline V gene are MDHEN and SYDVKM. The DNA for the CDR3 is TGTGCCGCCCTTGGGGTTCCCGGGGAGCTGTTTTTT. It encodes CAALGVPGELFF. Full variable domain (missing parts from reference TRBV28 and TRBJ2-2): DVKVTQSSRYLVKRTGEKVFLECVQDMDHENMFWYRQDPGLGLRLIYFSYDVKMKEKGDIPEGYSVSREKKERFSLILESASTNQTSMYLCAALGVPGELFFGEGSRLTVL.

This clone appeared a few times. The rearrangement joins TRBV27 to TRBJ1-1, with a tentative D call TRBD1 (5 bases). The CDR3 spans 15 residues. Per germline, CDR1 MNHEY and CDR2 SMNVEV (reference sequence). The germline V and J ends were trimmed by 6 bases and 3 bases, with 17 bases remaining between them. The CDR3 spells CASSARAMGDTEAFF. The CDR3 nucleotides are TGTGCCAGCAGCGCACGGGCTATGGGGGACACTGAAGCTTTCTTT.

The rearrangement links TRBV25-1 to TRBJ1-2; D possibly corresponds to TRBD1 (5 bases). V lost 7 bases to trimming and J lost 3 bases, with 9 bases between them. There are 12 residues in the CDR3. The V gene's germline CDR1 is MGHDK and CDR2 SYGVNS. CDR3 amino acids: CASTGPYYGYTF. As DNA, the CDR3 is TGTGCCAGCACGGGACCCTACTATGGCTACACCTTC.

The genes are TRBV19 and TRBJ2-3; 7 bases align to TRBD1. The CDR3 has 17 amino acids. V trimming: 5 bases; J trimming: 1 base; junction bases outside the gene matches: 12. Germline V gene data show CDR1 as LNHDA and CDR2 as SQIVND (reference sequence). The CDR3 region has the DNA TGTGCCAGTAGTGGAACATTACAGGGGCTTGGCACAGATACGCAGTATTTT. Translating gives CASSGTLQGLGTDTQYF.

The chain uses TRBV30 and TRBJ1-6; D gene uncertain. The germline V gene has CDR1 GTSNPN and CDR2 SVGIG (reference sequence). The CDR3 runs to 13 residues. Trimming removed 3 bases at V and 9 bases at J, with 12 bases between. CDR3 DNA sequence: TGTGCCTGGAGCGGAAACGGAGTTTCACCCCTCCACTTT. Translated, it gives CAWSGNGVSPLHF.

The rearrangement links TRBV10-3 to TRBJ2-1, with 8 bases that match TRBD2. The V gene end was trimmed by 11 bases and the J gene end by 8 bases; junction bases not matched to a gene: 11. This CDR3 comprises 13 residues. Looked up from germline, CDR1 is ENHRY and CDR2 is SYGVKD. The CDR3 DNA follows: TGTGCCGCCGAGCGGGAGTACGGCGATGAGCAGTTCTTC. Translated: CAAEREYGDEQFF.

This clone was seen more than once but under ten times. This chain joins TRBV28 and TRBJ2-7, with 11 bases lining up with TRBD1. The CDR3 has 19 amino acids. Germline V gene lookup returns CDR1 MDHEN and CDR2 SYDVKM. The V segment lost 5 bases and the J segment 3 bases; nucleotides outside the gene matches: 18. The CDR3 spells CASSPSPRTGGEYSYEQYF. In nucleotides, the CDR3 is TGTGCCAGCAGTCCTTCCCCCCGGACAGGGGGCGAGTATAGCTACGAGCAGTACTTC.